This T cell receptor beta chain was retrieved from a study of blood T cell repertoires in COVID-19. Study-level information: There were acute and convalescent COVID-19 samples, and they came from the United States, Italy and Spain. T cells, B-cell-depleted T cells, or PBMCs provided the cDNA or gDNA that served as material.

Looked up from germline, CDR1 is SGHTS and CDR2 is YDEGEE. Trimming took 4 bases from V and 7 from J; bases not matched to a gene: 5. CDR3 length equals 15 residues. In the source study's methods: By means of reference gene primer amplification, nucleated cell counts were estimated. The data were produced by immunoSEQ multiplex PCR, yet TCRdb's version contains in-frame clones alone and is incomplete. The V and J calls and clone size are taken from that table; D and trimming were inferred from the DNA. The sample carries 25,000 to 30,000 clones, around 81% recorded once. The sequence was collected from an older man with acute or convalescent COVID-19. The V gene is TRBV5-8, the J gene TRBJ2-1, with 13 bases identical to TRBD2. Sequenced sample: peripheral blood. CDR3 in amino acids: CASSLLAGGVNEQFF. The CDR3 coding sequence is TGTGCCAGCAGCCTACTAGCGGGAGGGGTGAATGAGCAGTTCTTC. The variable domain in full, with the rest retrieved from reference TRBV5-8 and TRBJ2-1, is EAGVTQSPTHLIKTRGQQATLRCSPISGHTSVYWYQQALGLGLQFLLWYDEGEERNRGNFPPRFSGRQFPNYSSELNVNALELEDSALYLCASSLLAGGVNEQFFGPGTRLTVL.